These 6 T cell receptor beta chains originate from one sample sequenced in a study of OX40 agonist ivuxolimab in advanced cancers. Profiling relied on immunoSEQ multiplex PCR, and the TCRdb table lists in-frame clones only, not all of them. Counted here are tens of thousands of clones, 80% to 95% occurring once; the ten biggest clones make up just under 25%. The sequencing here drew on CD4+ or CD8+ T cells sorted from blood, taken in a trial of the OX40 agonist ivuxolimab. These receptors came from an adult with an advanced solid tumor such as melanoma, head and neck, liver or kidney cancer.

The V call is TRBV10-3, the J call TRBJ1-2; no firm D call. Germline V gene sequence: CDR1 ENHRY, CDR2 SYGVKD. The CDR3 consists of 15 residues. As DNA, the CDR3 is TGTCAAACCGGCCCACCCGAGGAGCAAAGGTATGGCTACACCTTC. Its protein product is CQTGPPEEQRYGYTF.

J is TRBJ2-1 and V is TRBV19; possible D gene TRBD2, 5 bases. The CDR3 has 13 amino acids. V shed 0 bases and J shed 7 bases, with 7 bases lying between them. Germline CDR1 and CDR2: LNHDA and SQIVND (reference sequence). Written as DNA, the CDR3 is TGTGCCAGTAGTATAGATAGGGAGAATGAGCAGTTCTTC. Translated, it gives CASSIDRENEQFF.

This chain connects TRBV7-9 to TRBJ1-3; 8 bases line up with TRBD1. CDR1 is SEHNR and CDR2 is FQNEAQ in the germline V gene (reference sequence). This CDR3 has 17 residues. The J segment lost 0 bases and the V segment lost 7 bases, leaving 11 bases of the junction unmatched. CDR3 protein: CASTDRGGQHSGNTIYF. The CDR3 DNA reads TGTGCCAGCACCGACAGGGGCGGTCAACACTCTGGAAACACCATATATTTT.

The J gene is TRBJ2-3, the V gene TRBV4-1; D is ambiguous. Trimming took 4 bases from V and 6 from J, leaving 11 bases between them. CDR3 size: 13 residues. In germline, CDR1 is MGHRA, CDR2 YSYEKL. The CDR3 sequence: CASSPGGPDTQYF. The CDR3 DNA sequence: TGCGCCAGCAGCCCCGGCGGTCCCGATACGCAGTATTTT.

The rearrangement links TRBV28 to TRBJ2-3, with D perhaps TRBD1 (5 bases). The CDR3 runs to 16 residues. V lost 4 bases, J lost 2 bases, and 16 bases lay in between. In germline, CDR1 is MDHEN, CDR2 SYDVKM. The CDR3 DNA reads as TGTGCCAGCAGTTCACAGGCCGTCTCCCACACAGATACGCAGTATTTT. This gives the protein CASSSQAVSHTDTQYF. Full variable domain (remainder filled in from reference TRBV28 and TRBJ2-3): DVKVTQSSRYLVKRTGEKVFLECVQDMDHENMFWYRQDPGLGLRLIYFSYDVKMKEKGDIPEGYSVSREKKERFSLILESASTNQTSMYLCASSSQAVSHTDTQYFGPGTRLTVL.

V and J are TRBV9 and TRBJ2-3; the D gene is possibly TRBD1 (6 bases). V gave up 0 bases and J gave up 6 bases, with 17 bases separating them. CDR1 is SGDLS and CDR2 is YYNGEE in the germline V gene. The CDR3 sequence is 16 residues long. The DNA for the CDR3 is TGTGCCAGCAGCGTAGTTGGGGGCGCAGGGTCCGATACGCAGTATTTT. Protein: CASSVVGGAGSDTQYF.